What follows are 15 T cell receptor beta chains derived from one specimen sequenced in a study of identical twins. TCRdb re-called the 5' RACE reads with MiXCR, one entry per CDR3 protein. This table holds around 690,000 distinct CDR3 sequences, 21% found once. These same records also appear under a second study, on T cells expressing NK-cell markers.

Sequencing input: PBMCs. Receptors originate from a woman under 30 in good health.

The chain is built from TRBV29-1 and TRBJ2-1; 9 bases match TRBD2. The trim removed 7 bases at V and 4 bases at J, leaving 5 bases unmatched. This CDR3 is built from 13 residues. Germline V gene data show CDR1 as SQVTM and CDR2 as ANQGSEA. Here the CDR3 reads CSGGGRGYNEQFF. The CDR3 region has the DNA TGCAGCGGGGGCGGGAGGGGTTACAATGAGCAGTTCTTC.

This clonotype was recorded many times. This chain uses TRBV5-1 with TRBJ2-1; the D gene could be TRBD1 or TRBD2 (5 bases each). Germline V gene lookup returns CDR1 SGHRS and CDR2 YFSETQ. The ends were cut back, 5 bases at V and 6 bases at J, with 12 bases in the middle. The CDR3 has 13 residues. The CDR3 coding sequence is TGCGCCAGCAGGGGGGACGTCGGCAATGAGCAGTTCTTC. Protein: CASRGDVGNEQFF.

V usage is TRBV29-1 and J usage is TRBJ2-1; 14 bases line up with TRBD2. Germline CDR1 and CDR2: SQVTM and ANQGSEA. The CDR3 runs 14 residues. The V gene end was trimmed by 7 bases and the J gene end by 6 bases; junction bases not matched to a gene: 5. This chain's CDR3 is CSAQTSGRANEQFF. CDR3 DNA sequence: TGCAGCGCTCAGACTAGCGGGAGGGCCAATGAGCAGTTCTTC.

This clonotype was seen at least ten times. The CDR3 loop reads CASSRLAGVYNEQFF. CDR3 in DNA: TGTGCCAGCAGTAGACTAGCGGGGGTCTACAATGAGCAGTTCTTC. The rearrangement uses TRBV7-2 and TRBJ2-1; 12 bases map to TRBD2. Germline V gene lookup returns CDR1 SGHTA and CDR2 FQGNSA. The junction had 3 bases not matched to a gene; V was cut back by 6 bases and J by 3 bases. This CDR3 is 15 amino acids long.

Only a few counts were recorded for this clonotype. The chain has TRBV12-3 or TRBV12-4 and TRBJ2-1; a possible D gene is TRBD1 (6 bases). There are 14 residues in the CDR3. Trimming left V 10 bases short and J 6 bases short, with 19 bases between. CDR3 protein: CATGSGATTNEQFF. The CDR3, as DNA: TGTGCCACCGGATCAGGGGCTACCACCAATGAGCAGTTCTTC.

There are a few counts of this clonotype. The chain employs TRBV20-1 and TRBJ2-3; 10 bases are a match to TRBD2. With 3 bases clipped from V and 0 bases from J, the junction kept 6 bases outside the gene matches. CDR3 length: 16 residues. CDR1 DFQATT and CDR2 SNEGSKA come from the germline V gene (reference sequence). CDR3 region: CSARDGLAASTDTQYF. The DNA of the CDR3 is TGCAGTGCTAGGGACGGACTAGCGGCGAGCACAGATACGCAGTATTTT.

The chain carries TRBV15 and TRBJ2-3, with 7 bases identical to TRBD1. This CDR3 has 12 residues. Per germline, CDR1 LNHNV and CDR2 YYDKDF (reference sequence). V dropped 2 bases and J dropped 11; count of bases not matched to a gene: 4. In nucleotides, the CDR3 is TGTGCCACCAGCAGACAGGACAGGCGGCAGTATTTT. Protein sequence: CATSRQDRRQYF.

This clonotype turned up a few times. This chain connects TRBV20-1 to TRBJ2-1; a weak D match, TRBD2 (5 bases). V was pared by 6 bases and J by 7 bases, with 10 bases between. Germline V CDR1 and CDR2: DFQATT, SNEGSKA (reference sequence). The CDR3 loop spans 11 amino acids. CDR3 loop: CSAASGNEQFF. CDR3 sequence (DNA): TGCAGTGCGGCGTCGGGGAATGAGCAGTTCTTC.

V usage is TRBV20-1 and J usage is TRBJ2-2, with 9 bases that match TRBD1. With V trimmed by 3 bases and J by 1 base, 6 bases remained unmatched. Germline loops: CDR1 DFQATT, CDR2 SNEGSKA (reference sequence). The CDR3 is 16 amino acids. The CDR3 protein is CSASDRGGLNTGELFF. The CDR3 nucleotides read TGCAGTGCTAGCGACAGGGGGGGCCTGAACACCGGGGAGCTGTTTTTT.

This clonotype was seen a few times. The chain joins TRBV28 to TRBJ2-7; D tentatively reads TRBD1 or TRBD2 (7 bases each). The CDR3 is 17 residues long. Germline CDR1 MDHEN, CDR2 SYDVKM. CDR3 coding DNA: TGTGTCACCACGACAGGGAATAAGGTTGAGCGGGGTGGTGAGCAGTACTTC. The encoded protein is CVTTTGNKVERGGEQYF.

This clonotype was recorded only once. V gene TRBV19 combines with J gene TRBJ1-1; 7 nucleotides agree with TRBD1. With 6 bases clipped from V and 3 bases from J, the junction kept 10 bases outside the gene matches. This CDR3 contains 15 residues. Per germline, CDR1 LNHDA and CDR2 SQIVND (reference sequence). CDR3 region: CASRPGGRKDTEAFF. CDR3 nucleotide sequence: TGTGCCAGTAGGCCAGGGGGAAGAAAGGACACTGAAGCTTTCTTT.

The V and J genes are TRBV6-5 and TRBJ1-5; D gene ambiguous. The germline CDR1 and CDR2 sequences are MNHEY and SVGAGI. V was cut by 2 bases and J by 1 base, with 6 bases left in between. The CDR3 covers 14 residues. The CDR3 coding sequence is TGTGCCAGCAGTTACAGGGCAAGCAATCAGCCCCAGCATTTT. Amino acids: CASSYRASNQPQHF.

This rearrangement joins TRBV3-1 to TRBJ2-1, with D hard to call. The CDR3 is 14 amino acids. The germline CDR1 and CDR2 sequences are LGHDT and YNNKEL (reference sequence). Trimming stripped 0 bases from V and 5 bases from J, with 8 bases between. The CDR3 DNA reads as TGTGCCAGCAGCCAAGATTACCCCCACAATGAGCAGTTCTTC. Its protein is CASSQDYPHNEQFF.

V usage is TRBV6-5 and J usage is TRBJ2-3; the D is unclear. CDR3 size: 10 residues. Between the trimmed V and J ends, which lost 8 bases and 4 bases, there was a span of 4 bases. From germline, CDR1 is MNHEY and CDR2 SVGAGI. CDR3: CASLADTQYF. In nucleotides, the CDR3 is TGTGCCAGCTTGGCAGATACGCAGTATTTT.

This clonotype appeared many times. This chain uses TRBV20-1 with TRBJ2-1, with TRBD2 matching 8 bases. CDR1 is DFQATT and CDR2 is SNEGSKA in the germline V gene (reference sequence). With V trimmed by 1 base and J by 5 bases, 7 bases remained unmatched. The CDR3 is 15 residues long. DNA for the CDR3: TGCAGTGCTAGAGGATTAGCGGGACGTGACAATGAGCAGTTCTTC. This sequence encodes CSARGLAGRDNEQFF.